The T cell receptor (beta chain) described here comes from a study of blood T cell repertoires in COVID-19. CDR3 length equals 18 residues. Germline V lookup: CDR1 MDHEN, CDR2 SYDVKM. V was clipped by 4 bases and J by 0 bases; unmatched bases: 8. Individuals aged about 18 to 90 years were recruited from 24 US areas. Participants reported their clinical history, and cohort assignment relied on those reports. Study processing details: The assay estimated nucleated cells by amplifying reference gene primers. The repertoire was sequenced with immunoSEQ multiplex PCR; TCRdb's copy has only in-frame clones and lacks some. Clonal size and the V and J genes are those of that table, whereas D and trimming came from the DNA. The data hold roughly 300,000 clones, with approximately 91% observed a single time.

This chain connects TRBV28 to TRBJ1-4; 10 positions match TRBD1. The sample taken for sequencing was PBMCs or T cells enriched from blood (not recorded which). This TCR came from a woman in her 40s with acute COVID-19. The CDR3 is CASSSPSGQGATNEKLFF. CDR3 nucleotide sequence: TGTGCCAGCAGTTCCCCTTCCGGACAGGGGGCAACTAATGAAAAACTGTTTTTT.